The source of this T cell receptor (beta chain) is a study of cytomegalovirus exposure and HLA in healthy donors (TCRdb year 2017). As for the study more broadly: An earlier analysis of some 600 of the donors reported about 280 Gb of sequence data and roughly 120 million unique TCR beta sequences obtained from some 200 million T cells. An early release covering about 600 HLA-typed donors comprised about 300 gigabases of sequencing data and roughly 85 million unique TCR sequences. The genetic ancestry cluster associated with self-reported Caucasian donors included over 80% of the 300 to 400 genotyped donors. The study was designed to test whether signatures of past pathogen exposure could be identified by cataloging public T cell receptors. The T cell repertoires of roughly 660 subjects were profiled by immunosequencing and related to cytomegalovirus serostatus. Besides the first cohort of 500 to 700 subjects, a separate validation cohort made up of 120 or so different subjects was used. The study combined high-throughput TCR immunosequencing, statistical association of individual TCRs with disease status, and machine learning to predict cytomegalovirus infection status. A later analysis re-examined previously published TCR beta repertoires from several hundred donors and added high-resolution HLA genotyping to investigate patterns of TCR occurrence. Rather than drawing on any new phenotypic data, the later analysis identified candidate immune exposures from TCR beta sequences and the way those sequences occurred across donors. To decide whether each TCR beta V gene segment behaved as functional or pseudogenic, an earlier analysis of over 500 of the donors relied on high-throughput TCR beta sequencing. Donor age, sex, ethnicity and CMV serostatus were compiled alongside the repertoire data. In a later genetic analysis, genome-wide SNP genotypes for about 55% of the roughly 700 donors were used, and that subset was treated as a discovery cohort. All discovery cohort repertoires had been generated on a single sequencing platform. HLA typing covered class I and class II loci at four-digit resolution. Typing coverage differed by locus: A, B, C, DRB1 and DQB1 were typed in about 620-640 donors, DQA1 in about 550, DPA1 in 606, and DPB1 in 450 to 490. Because of strong linkage in the cohort, roughly five DR-DQ haplotypes were treated as single units for association and clustering. Among 350 to 400 genotyped donors of the cohort, an average of approximately 240,000 unique TCR beta nucleotide sequences were sequenced per donor, roughly a sixth of them non-productive. The paper as a whole reports these results and caveats: Roughly uniform sequencing depth across donors was assumed in presence/absence analyses, although this assumption may not hold. Because counts were too low, about 15 rarely observed V segments, including chromosome 9 orphons, were left out of the earlier analysis of several hundred of the donors. CMV serostatus was the only immune exposure information available for the cohort. In the study, approximately 150 TCR beta chains were listed as associated with cytomegalovirus. Across donors, most TCR sequences were observed very rarely, whereas some public TCRs were present in many individuals. In a later analysis, most CMV-associated TCR beta chains were found to appear HLA-restricted, with HLA associations seemingly driven largely by CMV exposure. Strong co-occurrence of HLA alleles, especially DR and DQ, made assigning TCR associations to individual alleles difficult. A later genetic analysis associated a missense DCLRE1C variant with V-gene and J-gene trimming of TCR beta chains, and an independent cohort replicated the association. Some IMGT-functional V segments, including TRBV6-2 and TRBV6-3, could not be told apart with the 87-base-pair reads, so those segments were excluded. In both the original and validation cohorts, the classifier was reported to diagnose cytomegalovirus status with high specificity and sensitivity. A further reported finding was that TCR beta sequences accurately predicted the HLA-A and HLA-B alleles for most subjects in the first cohort. According to the authors, the approach could potentially be generalized to other disease states and immunological phenotypes. In this cohort, only TCR beta chains were sequenced, and detectable features were limited by the absence of alpha or paired-chain data. According to a later genetic analysis, donors in an Asian-associated ancestry cluster had fewer N-insertions in productive TCRs than the roughly 670-donor mean. Broadly in line with IMGT annotations, most TCR beta V segments showed up in productive rearrangements about 90% or about 30% of the time in an earlier analysis of several hundred of the donors. Several of the top co-occurrence clusters appeared to be linked to parvovirus B19, influenza, CMV and Epstein-Barr virus, according to a later analysis. Correlated functional status among segregating V segments might be attributable to linkage disequilibrium, but an unknown experimental factor could not be ruled out. In vitro tests confirmed that a few of the cytomegalovirus-associated TCR beta chains recognize cytomegalovirus antigens. In a later analysis, over 15,000 TCR beta sequences were associated with specific HLA alleles at a false discovery rate of 0.05. In a later analysis, TCR association rates were found to vary across HLA loci, with the most associated TCRs seen for DRB1 alleles and the fewest for HLA-C alleles. A later analysis found that HLA-associated TCR beta chains were more clonally expanded and had lower generation probabilities than equally common non-associated chains. The sequencing pipeline was judged likely to have produced a cluster of highly shared sequence variants as a technical artifact. Because HLA typing was missing for some donors at each locus, association tests included only the typed subset.

V is reduced by 3 bases and J by 2 bases, leaving a spacing of 13 bases between them. CDR3 length: 15 amino acids, cysteine to phenylalanine. The only DNA kept is the CDR3, 45 bases in frame from the first base. For CDR1 and CDR2, the germline V gene lists ENHRY and SYGVKD. This clone was detected a few times. This clone's antigen is unknown. No much larger clonotype is one base removed from it; base qualities were not supplied. The cohort was made up of several hundred healthy bone marrow donors. Cohort members were all nominally healthy when sampled, although unrecorded immune exposures were likely present. The donor tested CMV seropositive and was one of the 289 seropositive cohort members. A peripheral blood sample was collected from each donor, and TCR beta sequencing was performed on peripheral blood mononuclear cells. The Qiagen DNeasy Blood Extraction Kit was used to extract genomic DNA from the blood cell samples.

Library generation was performed with the immunoSEQ multiplex PCR assay. For the multiplex PCR, a mixture combining 60 forward primers for TCR Vbeta segments and 13 reverse primers for TCR Jbeta segments was used. Amplification of the CDR3 region of rearranged TCR beta genes was performed with a multiplex PCR assay on genomic DNA. On the Illumina HiSeq System, the amplified TCR beta libraries were sequenced as 87-base-pair reads. The authors' analysis ran thus. A later analysis counted around 72 million unique TCR beta chains across the approximately 700 repertoires, and 9 million to 14 million of these chains were shared by at least two donors. Raw reads were error-corrected and collapsed into unique sequences with a nearest-neighbor algorithm that merged closely related sequences to remove PCR and sequencing errors. Alignment of CDR3 sequences to IMGT reference sequences was used to assign V, D and J gene segments. For a sequence to be retained, a match of at least six nucleotides to both a V gene segment and a J gene segment was required. Rearrangements were classified as productive when the CDR3 lacked stop codons and remained in frame with V and J, and all other rearrangements were classified as non-productive. Following IMGT convention, CDR3 was defined as the stretch from the second conserved V-encoded cysteine up to the conserved J-encoded phenylalanine. Sequences without an unambiguous match to a single V gene segment were excluded from the earlier analysis of over 500 of the donors. In an earlier analysis of 587 of the donors, V segments were called functional above 56.7% productive rearrangements and were called segregating when the between-donor standard deviation exceeded 5%. A statistical classification framework was built to diagnose cytomegalovirus status from the catalog of TCR beta chain sequences. V and J gene assignment, in a later analysis, came from comparing TCR nucleotide sequences with IMGT/GENE-DB human TR gene sequences. Using the TCRdist pipeline, a later analysis assigned CDR3 sequences along with most-parsimonious VDJ recombination scenarios. In a later analysis, each TCR beta chain was defined by its CDR3 amino acid sequence together with its V-gene family, and reads without a unique V-gene family were excluded. As a way to deal with suspected cross-contamination and a sequencing artifact, a later analysis dropped 640 or so nucleotide sequences that were highly shared and had low generation probability. In a later analysis, a clonal expansion index for each public chain was calculated from normalized within-repertoire ranks of inferred template counts. In a later analysis, generation probabilities were computed with a VDJ recombination model fitted to out-of-frame rearrangements, and the resulting probabilities were checked against IGoR. Hypergeometric tests were used in a later analysis to score TCR-TCR, TCR-HLA and TCR-CMV co-occurrence, with a repertoire-size bias correction applied to the TCR pairs. False discovery rates were estimated in a later analysis by permuting HLA or CMV assignments 20 times. In a later analysis, co-occurring TCRs were grouped using DBSCAN, with TCRdist sequence similarity added in when clustering inside HLA-allele-positive subsets. For co-occurrence clustering, repertoires with fewer than 30,000 or more than 120,000 public chains were excluded, along with four to six repertoires with anomalous nucleotide sharing. The clones in this table, taken by TCRdb from immuneACCESS, are in-frame only. Not every clone is retained; where verified, under half of the shortfall comes from an unresolved V gene, and the cause of the rest is unknown. V, J and clone size are taken as reported in that table, and D and trimming were inferred from the DNA itself. The sample has around 130,000 clones on record, less than 85% of them singletons. Approximately 2% of the sample comes from the top ten.

Recombination linked TRBV10-3 to TRBJ1-2; tentative D gene TRBD1, with 6 bases matching. Input material: PBMCs. This sequence originates from a woman in her 40s in good health and CMV-seropositive. CDR3 sequence: CAISDQGSVNYGYTF. The nucleotide sequence is TGTGCCATCAGTGACCAGGGGAGCGTAAACTATGGCTACACCTTC.